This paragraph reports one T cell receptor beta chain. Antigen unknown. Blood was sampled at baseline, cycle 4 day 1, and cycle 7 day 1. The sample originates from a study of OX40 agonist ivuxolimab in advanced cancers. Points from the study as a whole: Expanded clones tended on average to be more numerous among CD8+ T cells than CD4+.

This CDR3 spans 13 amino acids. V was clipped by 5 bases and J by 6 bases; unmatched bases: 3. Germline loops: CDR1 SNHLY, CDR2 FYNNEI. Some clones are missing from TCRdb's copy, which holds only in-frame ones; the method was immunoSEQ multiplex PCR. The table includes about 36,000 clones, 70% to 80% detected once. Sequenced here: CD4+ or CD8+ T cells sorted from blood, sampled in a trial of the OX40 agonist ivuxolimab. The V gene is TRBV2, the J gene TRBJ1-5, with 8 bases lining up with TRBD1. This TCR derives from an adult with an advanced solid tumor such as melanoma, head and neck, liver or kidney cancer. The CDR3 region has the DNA TGTGCCAGCAGTTCAGGGGGCTTTCAGCCCCAGCATTTT. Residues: CASSSGGFQPQHF.